The rows below give T cell receptor beta chains drawn from one sample of a study of tissue T cells after allogeneic stem cell transplantation. Sequenced by immunoSEQ multiplex PCR; TCRdb stores in-frame clones only, minus some. The sample lists roughly 6,700 clones; less than 70% were seen once. The source material was tissue from the stomach, sampled at autopsy. These receptors came from a woman aged 18-49 years with breast cancer. The CDR3 runs from the conserved cysteine through the conserved F or W.

v_call	j_call	cdr3_aa
TRBV19	TRBJ1-2	CASSPGTNYGYTF
TRBV19	TRBJ2-7	CASSPRARDEQYF
TRBV7-8	TRBJ2-1	CASSLEGPASYNEQFF
TRBV5-8	TRBJ1-2	CASSPGTGRVYGYTF
TRBV30	TRBJ2-7	CAWRDRVISYEQYF
TRBV5-6	TRBJ1-6	CASSPYLGQGVSGSPLHF
TRBV10-3	TRBJ1-3	CATRPSQGKGGNTIYF
TRBV19	TRBJ1-5	CASSKWVSNQPQHF
TRBV30	TRBJ1-3	CAWRMRALGNTIYF
TRBV4-3	TRBJ2-7	CASSEGGSHYEQYF
TRBV11-2	TRBJ2-1	CASSLWVEQFF
TRBV5-4	TRBJ1-6	CASSPGQGDNSPLHF
TRBV7-6	TRBJ1-6	CASSLGVSGGSDSPLHF
TRBV19	TRBJ1-5	CASSASETYSNQPQHF
TRBV7-2	TRBJ1-3	CASSAQGAGGNTIYF
TRBV3-1/TRBV3-2	TRBJ2-6	CASSQVGGDSGANVLTF
TRBV19	TRBJ1-2	CASSKGPLTQLSIYGYTF
TRBV7-8	TRBJ2-7	CASSLGPQAYEQYF
TRBV28	TRBJ2-5	CASILSRGGSSGVKETQYF
TRBV12-3/TRBV12-4	TRBJ2-7	CASKSYEQYF
TRBV30	TRBJ2-1	CAWQGRARFF
TRBV6-6	TRBJ2-1	CASTNFPAGGWNEQFF
TRBV7-9	TRBJ2-1	CASSLIGGEQFF
TRBV10-3	TRBJ1-1	CAIASPGGDTEAFF
TRBV7-2	TRBJ1-6	CASSLDLNSPLHF
TRBV19	TRBJ2-3	CASKSQRTDTQYF